A single T cell receptor (beta chain) is shown here with its context. The CDR3 extends over 15 amino acids. The V gene's germline CDR1 is SGHRS and CDR2 YFSETQ. Trimming cost V 2 bases and J 0 bases, with 8 bases left between them. Original data processing: The assay estimated nucleated cells by amplifying reference gene primers. Sequenced by immunoSEQ multiplex PCR; TCRdb stores in-frame clones only, minus some. V, J and clone size derive from that table, while D and trimming were established from the DNA sequence. The sample lists over 250,000 clones, approximately 78% occurring once. The data were obtained in a study of blood T cell repertoires in COVID-19. Whole-study context: The study drew acute and convalescent COVID-19 samples from the United States, Italy and Spain.

The chain carries TRBV5-1 and TRBJ2-2; D is perhaps TRBD2 (6 bases). The sequenced material came from PBMCs or T cells enriched from blood (not recorded which). This TCR derives from a man between 35 and 55 years old who had been exposed to COVID-19. CDR3 nucleotides: TGCGCCAGCAGCTTTCGCGGGGCGAACACCGGGGAGCTGTTTTTT. It specifies CASSFRGANTGELFF.